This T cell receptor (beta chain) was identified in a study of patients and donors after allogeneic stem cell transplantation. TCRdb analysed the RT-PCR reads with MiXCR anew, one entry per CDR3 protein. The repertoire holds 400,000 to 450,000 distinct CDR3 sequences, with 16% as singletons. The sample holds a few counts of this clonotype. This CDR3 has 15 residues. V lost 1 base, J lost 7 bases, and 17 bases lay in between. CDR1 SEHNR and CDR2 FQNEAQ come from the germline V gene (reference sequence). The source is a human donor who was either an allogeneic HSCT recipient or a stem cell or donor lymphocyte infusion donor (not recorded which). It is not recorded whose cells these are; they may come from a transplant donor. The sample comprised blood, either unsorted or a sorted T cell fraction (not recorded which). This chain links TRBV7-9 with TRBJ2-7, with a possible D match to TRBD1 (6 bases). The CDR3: CASSLETGPLGEQYF. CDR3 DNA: TGTGCCAGCAGCTTAGAGACAGGACCGCTAGGAGAGCAGTACTTC.